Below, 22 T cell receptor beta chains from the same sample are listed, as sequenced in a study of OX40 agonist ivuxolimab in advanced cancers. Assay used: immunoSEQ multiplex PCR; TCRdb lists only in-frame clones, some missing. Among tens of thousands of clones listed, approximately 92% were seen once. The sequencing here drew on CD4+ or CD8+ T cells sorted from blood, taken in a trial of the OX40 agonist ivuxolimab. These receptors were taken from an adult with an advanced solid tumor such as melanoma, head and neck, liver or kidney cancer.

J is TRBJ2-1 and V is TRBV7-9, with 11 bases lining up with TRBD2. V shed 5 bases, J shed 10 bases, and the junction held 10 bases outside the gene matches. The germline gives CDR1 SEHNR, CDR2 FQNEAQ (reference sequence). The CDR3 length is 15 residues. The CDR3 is CASSRLAGGKGEQFF. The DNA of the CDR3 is TGTGCCAGCAGCCGGCTAGCGGGAGGCAAAGGCGAGCAGTTCTTC.

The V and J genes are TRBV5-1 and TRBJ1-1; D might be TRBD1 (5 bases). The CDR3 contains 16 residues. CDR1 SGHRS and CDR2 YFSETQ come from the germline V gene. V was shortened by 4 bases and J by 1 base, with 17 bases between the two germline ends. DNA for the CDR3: TGCGCCAGCAGCCCCCCTTTAGGGGACGGGAACACTGAAGCTTTCTTT. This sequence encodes CASSPPLGDGNTEAFF. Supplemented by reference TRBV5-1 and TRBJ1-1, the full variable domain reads KAGVTQTPRYLIKTRGQQVTLSCSPISGHRSVSWYQQTPGQGLQFLFEYFSETQRNKGNFPGRFSGRQFSNSRSEMNVSTLELGDSALYLCASSPPLGDGNTEAFFGQGTRLTVV.

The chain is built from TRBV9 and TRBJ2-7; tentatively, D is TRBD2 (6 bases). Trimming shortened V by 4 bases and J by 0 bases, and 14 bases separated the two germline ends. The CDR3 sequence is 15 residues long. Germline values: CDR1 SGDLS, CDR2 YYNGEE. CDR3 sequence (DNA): TGTGCCAGCAGCCCACACGGAGGGAGCTCCTACGAGCAGTACTTC. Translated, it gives CASSPHGGSSYEQYF.

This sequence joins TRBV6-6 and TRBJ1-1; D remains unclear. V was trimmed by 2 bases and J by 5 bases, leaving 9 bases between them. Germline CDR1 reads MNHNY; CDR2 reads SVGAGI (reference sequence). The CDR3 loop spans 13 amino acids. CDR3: CASSYIARTEAFF. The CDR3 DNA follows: TGTGCCAGCAGTTACATCGCCCGAACTGAAGCTTTCTTT.

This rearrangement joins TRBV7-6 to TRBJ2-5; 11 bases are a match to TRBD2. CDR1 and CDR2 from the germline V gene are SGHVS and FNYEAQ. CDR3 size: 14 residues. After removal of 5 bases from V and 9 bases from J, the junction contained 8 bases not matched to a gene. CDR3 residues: CASSNPSGRPAQYF. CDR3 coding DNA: TGTGCCAGCAGCAATCCTAGCGGGAGGCCGGCCCAGTACTTC.

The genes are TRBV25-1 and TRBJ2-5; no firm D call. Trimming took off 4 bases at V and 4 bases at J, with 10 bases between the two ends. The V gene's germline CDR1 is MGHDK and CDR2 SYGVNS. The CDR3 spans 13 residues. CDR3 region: CASSGLVRETQYF. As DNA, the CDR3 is TGTGCCAGCAGTGGGCTAGTTCGAGAGACCCAGTACTTC.

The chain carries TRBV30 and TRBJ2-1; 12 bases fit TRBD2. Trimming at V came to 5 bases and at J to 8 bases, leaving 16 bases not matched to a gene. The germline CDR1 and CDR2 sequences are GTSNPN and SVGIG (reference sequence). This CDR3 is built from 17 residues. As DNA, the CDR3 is TGTGCCTGGCGCGGAGGACTAGCGGGAACGAGTAGGGATGAGCAGTTCTTC. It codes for CAWRGGLAGTSRDEQFF. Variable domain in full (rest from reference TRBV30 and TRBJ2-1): SQTIHQWPATLVQPVGSPLSLECTVEGTSNPNLYWYRQAAGRGLQLLFYSVGIGQISSEVPQNLSASRPQDRQFILSSKKLLLSDSGFYLCAWRGGLAGTSRDEQFFGPGTRLTVL.

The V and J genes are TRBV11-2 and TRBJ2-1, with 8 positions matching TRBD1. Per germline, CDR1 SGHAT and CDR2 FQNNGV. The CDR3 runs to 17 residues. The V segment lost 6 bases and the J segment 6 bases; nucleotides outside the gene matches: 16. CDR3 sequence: CASRSAPPGQVFNEQFF. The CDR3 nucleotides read TGTGCCAGCAGATCAGCCCCTCCGGGACAGGTATTCAATGAGCAGTTCTTC.

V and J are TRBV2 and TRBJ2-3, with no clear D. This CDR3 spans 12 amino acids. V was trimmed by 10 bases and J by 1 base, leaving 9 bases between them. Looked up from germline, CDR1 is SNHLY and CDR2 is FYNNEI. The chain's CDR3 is CATTLGTDTQYF. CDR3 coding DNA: TGTGCCACCACCCTAGGCACAGATACGCAGTATTTT.

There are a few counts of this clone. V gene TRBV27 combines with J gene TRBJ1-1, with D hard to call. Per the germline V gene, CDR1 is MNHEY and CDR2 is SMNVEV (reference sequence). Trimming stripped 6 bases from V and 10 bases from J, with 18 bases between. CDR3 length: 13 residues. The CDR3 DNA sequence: TGTGCCAGCAGCCCAGTCCCGAATCAACGAGCTTTCTTT. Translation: CASSPVPNQRAFF.

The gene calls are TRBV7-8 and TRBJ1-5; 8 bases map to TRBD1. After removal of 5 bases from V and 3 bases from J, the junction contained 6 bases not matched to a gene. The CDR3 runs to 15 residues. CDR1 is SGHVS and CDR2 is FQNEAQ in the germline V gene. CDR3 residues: CASSTRTGPNQPQHF. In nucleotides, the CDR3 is TGTGCCAGCAGCACCCGGACAGGGCCCAATCAGCCCCAGCATTTT. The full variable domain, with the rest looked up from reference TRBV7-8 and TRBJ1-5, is GAGVSQSPRYKVAKRGQDVALRCDPISGHVSLFWYQQALGQGPEFLTYFQNEAQLDKSGLPSDRFFAERPEGSVSTLKIQRTQQEDSAVYLCASSTRTGPNQPQHFGDGTRLSIL.

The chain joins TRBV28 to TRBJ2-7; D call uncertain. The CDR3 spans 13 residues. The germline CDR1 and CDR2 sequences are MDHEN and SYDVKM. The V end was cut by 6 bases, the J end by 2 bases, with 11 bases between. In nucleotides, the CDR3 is TGTGCCAGCAGGCAGATTGGGCCCTACGAGCAGTACTTC. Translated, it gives CASRQIGPYEQYF.

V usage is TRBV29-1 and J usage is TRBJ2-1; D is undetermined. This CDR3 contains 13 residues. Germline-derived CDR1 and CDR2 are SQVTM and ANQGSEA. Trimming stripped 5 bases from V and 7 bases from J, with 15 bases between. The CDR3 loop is CSVWRQSPNEQFF. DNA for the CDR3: TGCAGCGTTTGGAGACAATCCCCGAATGAGCAGTTCTTC.

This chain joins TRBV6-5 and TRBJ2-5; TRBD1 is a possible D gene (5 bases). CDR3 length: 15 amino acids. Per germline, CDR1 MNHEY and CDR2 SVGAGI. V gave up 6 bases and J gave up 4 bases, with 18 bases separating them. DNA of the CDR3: TGTGCCAGCAGACCCTGGACAAGGCCAGGAGAGACCCAGTACTTC. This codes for CASRPWTRPGETQYF.

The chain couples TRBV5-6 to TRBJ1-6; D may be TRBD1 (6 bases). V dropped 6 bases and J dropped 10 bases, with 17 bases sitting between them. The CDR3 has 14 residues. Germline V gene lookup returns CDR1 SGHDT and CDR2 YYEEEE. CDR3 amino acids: CASTLWQGYSPLHF. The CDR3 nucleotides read TGTGCCAGCACCCTTTGGCAGGGGTACTCACCCCTCCACTTT.

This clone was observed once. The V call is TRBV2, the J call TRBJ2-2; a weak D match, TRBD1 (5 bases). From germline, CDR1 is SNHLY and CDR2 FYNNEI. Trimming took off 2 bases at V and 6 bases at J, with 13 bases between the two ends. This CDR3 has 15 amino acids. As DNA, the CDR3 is TGTGCCAGCAGTGAAATCAGGGTATCCGCCGGGGAGCTGTTTTTT. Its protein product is CASSEIRVSAGELFF.

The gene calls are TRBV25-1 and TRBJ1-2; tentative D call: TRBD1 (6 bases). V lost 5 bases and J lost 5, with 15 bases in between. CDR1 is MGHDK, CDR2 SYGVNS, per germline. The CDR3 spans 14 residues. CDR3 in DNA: TGTGCCAGCAGTTTGTTATCCCAGGGGTATGGCTACACCTTC. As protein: CASSLLSQGYGYTF.

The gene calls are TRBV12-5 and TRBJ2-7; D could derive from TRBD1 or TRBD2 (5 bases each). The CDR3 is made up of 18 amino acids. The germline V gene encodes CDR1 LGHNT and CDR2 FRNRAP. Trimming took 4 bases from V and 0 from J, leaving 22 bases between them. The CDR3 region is CASGSILAPGTDSYEQYF. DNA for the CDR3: TGTGCTAGTGGTTCAATTTTAGCCCCCGGGACGGACTCCTACGAGCAGTACTTC.

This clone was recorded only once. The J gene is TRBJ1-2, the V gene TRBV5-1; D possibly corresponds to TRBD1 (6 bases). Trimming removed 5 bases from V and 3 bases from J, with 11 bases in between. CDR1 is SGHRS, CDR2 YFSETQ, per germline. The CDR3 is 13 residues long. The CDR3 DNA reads TGCGCCAGCAGTCGTTCAGGGGACTATGGCTACACCTTC. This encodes CASSRSGDYGYTF.

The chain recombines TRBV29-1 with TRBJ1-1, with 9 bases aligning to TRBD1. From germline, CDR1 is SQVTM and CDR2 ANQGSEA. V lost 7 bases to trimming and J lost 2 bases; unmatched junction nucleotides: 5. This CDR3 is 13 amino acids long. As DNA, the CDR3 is TGCAGCGAGGACAGGGGCCCTAACACTGAAGCTTTCTTT. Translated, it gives CSEDRGPNTEAFF.

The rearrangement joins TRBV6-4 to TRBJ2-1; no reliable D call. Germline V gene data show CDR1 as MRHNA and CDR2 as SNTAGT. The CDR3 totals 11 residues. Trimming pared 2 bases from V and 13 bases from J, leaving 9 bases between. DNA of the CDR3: TGTGCCAGCAGTGACGGTAGATATCAGTTCTTC. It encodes CASSDGRYQFF.

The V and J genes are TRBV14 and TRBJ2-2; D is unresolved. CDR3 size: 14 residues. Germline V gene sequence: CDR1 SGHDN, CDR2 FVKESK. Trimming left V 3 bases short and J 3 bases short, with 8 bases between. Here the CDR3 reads CASSHNTYTGELFF. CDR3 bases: TGTGCCAGCAGCCATAACACCTACACCGGGGAGCTGTTTTTT.